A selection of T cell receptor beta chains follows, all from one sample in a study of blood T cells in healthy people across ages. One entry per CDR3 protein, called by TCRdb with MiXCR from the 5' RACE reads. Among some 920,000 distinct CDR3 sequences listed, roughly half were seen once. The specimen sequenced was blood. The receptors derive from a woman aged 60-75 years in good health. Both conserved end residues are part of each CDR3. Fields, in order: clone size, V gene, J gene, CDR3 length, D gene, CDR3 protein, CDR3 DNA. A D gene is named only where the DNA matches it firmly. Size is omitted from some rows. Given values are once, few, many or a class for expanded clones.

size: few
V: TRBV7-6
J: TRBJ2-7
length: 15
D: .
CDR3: CASSQLYRGSYEQYF
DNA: TGTGCCAGCAGCCAACTCTATCGCGGCTCCTACGAGCAGTACTTC

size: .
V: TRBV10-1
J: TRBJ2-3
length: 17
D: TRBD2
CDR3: CASSERTSGRRTDTQYF
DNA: TGCGCCAGCAGTGAAAGGACTAGCGGGAGAAGGACAGATACGCAGTATTTT

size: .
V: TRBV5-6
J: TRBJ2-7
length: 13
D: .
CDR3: CASSLAGQVEQYF
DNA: TGTGCCAGCAGCTTAGCCGGACAAGTTGAGCAGTACTTC

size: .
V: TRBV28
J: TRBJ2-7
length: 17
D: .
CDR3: CASSLGRRGLSSYEQYF
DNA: TGTGCCAGCAGTTTAGGTCGCCGCGGACTTAGCTCCTACGAGCAGTACTTC

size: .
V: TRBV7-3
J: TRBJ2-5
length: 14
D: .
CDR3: CASSLAGLRETQYF
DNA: TGTGCCAGCAGCTTAGCGGGTCTCCGGGAGACCCAGTACTTC

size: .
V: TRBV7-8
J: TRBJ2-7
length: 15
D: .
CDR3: CASSLRRDTAYEQYF
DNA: TGTGCCAGCAGCTTACGCCGGGACACCGCCTACGAGCAGTACTTC

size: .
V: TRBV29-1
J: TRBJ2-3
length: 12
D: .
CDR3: CSVSPGTVTQYF
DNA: TGCAGCGTTTCACCCGGGACGGTCACGCAGTATTTT

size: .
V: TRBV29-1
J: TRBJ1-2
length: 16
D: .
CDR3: CSVVPAPGTKTDGYTF
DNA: TGCAGCGTTGTCCCGGCGCCGGGTACGAAGACGGATGGCTACACCTTC

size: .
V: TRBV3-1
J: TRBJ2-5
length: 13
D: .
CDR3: CASSQGPKETQYF
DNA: TGTGCCAGCAGCCAAGGACCCAAAGAGACCCAGTACTTC

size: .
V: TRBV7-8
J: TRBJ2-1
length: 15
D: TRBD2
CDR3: CASTVIGSGNNEQFF
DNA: TGTGCCAGCACCGTTATTGGTAGCGGGAACAATGAGCAGTTCTTC

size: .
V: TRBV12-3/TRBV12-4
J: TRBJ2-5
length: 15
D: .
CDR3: CASSNTGLFSGEQYF
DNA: TGTGCCAGCAGTAACACAGGTCTTTTTTCGGGTGAGCAGTACTTC

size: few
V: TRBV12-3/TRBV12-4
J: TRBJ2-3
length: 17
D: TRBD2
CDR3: CASSLAFNSGRADTQYF
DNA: TGTGCCAGCAGTTTAGCGTTCAATAGCGGGAGGGCAGATACGCAGTATTTT

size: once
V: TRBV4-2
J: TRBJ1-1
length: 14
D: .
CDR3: CASSQDRRRAEAFF
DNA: TGTGCCAGCAGTCAAGATAGGAGGAGAGCTGAAGCTTTCTTT

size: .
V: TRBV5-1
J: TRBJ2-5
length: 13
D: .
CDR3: CASGPPMNHEQYF
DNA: TGCGCCAGCGGACCACCAATGAACCATGAGCAGTACTTC

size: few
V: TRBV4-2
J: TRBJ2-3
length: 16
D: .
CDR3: CASSQEPGSEADTQYF
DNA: TGTGCCAGCAGCCAAGAACCGGGCTCGGAGGCAGATACGCAGTATTTT

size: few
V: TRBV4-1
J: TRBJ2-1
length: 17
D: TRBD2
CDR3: CASSQADSGRANNEQFF
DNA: TGCGCCAGCAGCCAAGCTGATAGCGGGAGGGCCAACAATGAGCAGTTCTTC

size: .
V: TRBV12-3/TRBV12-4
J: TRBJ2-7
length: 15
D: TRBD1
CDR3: CASSSRDRRRYEQYF
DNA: TGTGCCAGCAGTTCTAGGGACAGGAGGAGGTACGAGCAGTACTTC

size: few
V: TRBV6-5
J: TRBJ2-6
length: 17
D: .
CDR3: CASSYPSGLSGANVLTF
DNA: TGTGCCAGCAGTTACCCGTCGGGGCTCTCTGGGGCCAACGTCCTGACTTTC

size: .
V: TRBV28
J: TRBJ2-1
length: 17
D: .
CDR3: CASSLGFGGYSYNEQFF
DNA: TGTGCCAGCAGTTTAGGTTTTGGGGGGTACTCCTACAATGAGCAGTTCTTC

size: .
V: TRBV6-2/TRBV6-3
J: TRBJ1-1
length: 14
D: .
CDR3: CASSYSMRGTEAFF
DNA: TGTGCCAGCAGTTACTCGATGCGAGGCACTGAAGCTTTCTTT

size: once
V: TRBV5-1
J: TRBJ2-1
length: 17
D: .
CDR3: CASSRLGGGVSYNEQFF
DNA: TGCGCCAGCAGCCGACTGGGGGGTGGAGTATCCTACAATGAGCAGTTCTTC

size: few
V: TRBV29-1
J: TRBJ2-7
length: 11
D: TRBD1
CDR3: CSVRDRGEQYF
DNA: TGCAGCGTTCGGGACAGGGGCGAGCAGTACTTC

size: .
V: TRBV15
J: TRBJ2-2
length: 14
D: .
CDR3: CATSRDQNTGELFF
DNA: TGTGCCACCAGCCGGGACCAGAACACCGGGGAGCTGTTTTTT

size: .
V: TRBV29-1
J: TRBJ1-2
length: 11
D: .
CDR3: CSYILGSGYTF
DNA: TGCAGCTATATCTTAGGAAGTGGCTACACCTTC

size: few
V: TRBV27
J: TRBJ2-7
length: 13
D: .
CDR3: CASSLKQAYEQYF
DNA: TGTGCCAGCAGTTTGAAACAGGCCTACGAGCAGTACTTC

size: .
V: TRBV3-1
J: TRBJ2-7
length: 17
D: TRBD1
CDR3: CASSQNVLGQVFHEQYF
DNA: TGTGCCAGCAGCCAAAACGTTCTAGGACAGGTCTTTCACGAGCAGTACTTC

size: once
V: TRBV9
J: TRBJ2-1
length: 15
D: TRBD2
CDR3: CASSVVGGRYNEQFF
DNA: TGTGCCAGCAGCGTAGTGGGCGGGAGGTACAATGAGCAGTTCTTC

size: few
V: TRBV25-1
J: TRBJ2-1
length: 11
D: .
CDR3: CASGQFNEQFF
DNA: TGTGCCAGCGGACAGTTCAATGAGCAGTTCTTC

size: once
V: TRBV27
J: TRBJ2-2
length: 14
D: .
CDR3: CASSFRGDTGELFF
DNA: TGTGCCAGCAGTTTTAGAGGAGACACCGGGGAGCTGTTTTTT

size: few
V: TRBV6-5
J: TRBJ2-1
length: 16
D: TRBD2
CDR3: CASSYALAGGVGEQFF
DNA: TGTGCCAGCAGTTACGCCTTAGCGGGAGGCGTTGGAGAGCAGTTCTTC

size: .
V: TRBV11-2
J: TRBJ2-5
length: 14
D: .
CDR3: CASRRLGQQETQYF
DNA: TGTGCCAGCAGACGACTAGGACAGCAAGAGACCCAGTACTTC

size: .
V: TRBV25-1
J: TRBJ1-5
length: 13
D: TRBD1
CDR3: CASGGTGAQPQHF
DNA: TGTGCCAGCGGCGGGACAGGGGCTCAGCCCCAGCATTTT

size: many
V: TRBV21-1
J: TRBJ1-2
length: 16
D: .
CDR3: CASSERGQLRSYGYTF
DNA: TGTGCCAGCAGCGAAAGGGGACAGCTCAGGAGCTATGGCTACACCTTC

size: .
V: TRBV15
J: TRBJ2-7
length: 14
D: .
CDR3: CATSGRDPAYEQYF
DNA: TGTGCCACCAGCGGCCGGGATCCCGCCTACGAGCAGTACTTC

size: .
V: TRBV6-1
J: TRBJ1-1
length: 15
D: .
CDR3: CASSKGTNRNTEAFF
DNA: TGTGCCAGCAGTAAAGGGACAAATCGGAACACTGAAGCTTTCTTT

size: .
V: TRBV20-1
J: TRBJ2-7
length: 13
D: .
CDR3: CSARAHFTYEQYF
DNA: TGCAGTGCCAGAGCTCATTTTACCTACGAGCAGTACTTC

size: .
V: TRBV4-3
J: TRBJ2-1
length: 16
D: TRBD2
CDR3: CANSTTAGGYYNEQFF
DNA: TGCGCCAACAGCACTACAGCGGGAGGGTACTACAATGAGCAGTTCTTC

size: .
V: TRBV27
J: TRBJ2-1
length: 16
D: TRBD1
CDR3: CASSGRTGGSYNEQFF
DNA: TGTGCCAGCAGTGGAAGGACAGGGGGATCCTACAATGAGCAGTTCTTC

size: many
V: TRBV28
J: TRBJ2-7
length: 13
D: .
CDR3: CASSSGPTYEQYF
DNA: TGTGCCAGCAGCTCGGGACCCACCTACGAGCAGTACTTC

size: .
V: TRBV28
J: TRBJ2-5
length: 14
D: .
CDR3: CASSLISGEETQYF
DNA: TGTGCCAGCAGTTTAATTAGTGGAGAAGAGACCCAGTACTTC

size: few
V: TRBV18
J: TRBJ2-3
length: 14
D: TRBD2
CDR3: CASHSGRPTDTQYF
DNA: TGTGCCAGCCATAGCGGGAGACCCACAGATACGCAGTATTTT

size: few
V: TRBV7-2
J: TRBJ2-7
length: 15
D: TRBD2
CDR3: CASSLTSSGTYEQYF
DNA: TGTGCCAGCAGCCTAACGAGTAGCGGGACCTACGAGCAGTACTTC

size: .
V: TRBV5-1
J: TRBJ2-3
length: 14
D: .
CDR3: CASMRDPSTDTQYF
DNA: TGCGCCAGCATGAGGGACCCTAGCACAGATACGCAGTATTTT

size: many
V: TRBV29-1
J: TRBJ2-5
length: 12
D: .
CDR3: CSVERLEETQYF
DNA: TGCAGCGTTGAACGCTTAGAAGAGACCCAGTACTTC

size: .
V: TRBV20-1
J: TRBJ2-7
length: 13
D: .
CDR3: CSAPTGHYYEQYF
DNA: TGCAGTGCTCCCACCGGACATTACTACGAGCAGTACTTC

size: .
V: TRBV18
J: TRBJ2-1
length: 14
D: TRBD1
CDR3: CASSGTGSMDEQFF
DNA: TGTGCCAGCTCTGGGACAGGGTCGATGGATGAGCAGTTCTTC

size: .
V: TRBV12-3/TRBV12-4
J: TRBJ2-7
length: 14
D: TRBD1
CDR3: CASSRTGSLYEQYF
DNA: TGTGCCAGTTCTCGGACAGGGTCTCTCTACGAGCAGTACTTC

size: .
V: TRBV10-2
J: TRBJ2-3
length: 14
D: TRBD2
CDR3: CASKLAESTDTQYF
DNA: TGCGCCAGCAAACTAGCGGAGAGCACAGATACGCAGTATTTT

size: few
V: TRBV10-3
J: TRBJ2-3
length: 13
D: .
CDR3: CANSGGVSDTQYF
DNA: TGTGCCAACTCAGGCGGCGTTTCAGATACGCAGTATTTT

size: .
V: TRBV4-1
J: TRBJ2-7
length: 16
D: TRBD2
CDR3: CASSQPTSGRDYEQYF
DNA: TGCGCCAGCAGCCAACCTACTAGCGGGAGGGACTACGAGCAGTACTTC

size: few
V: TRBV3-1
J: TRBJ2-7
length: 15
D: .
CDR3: CASSQDRRGPPEQYF
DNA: TGTGCCAGCAGCCAAGATCGTCGGGGTCCCCCCGAGCAGTACTTC

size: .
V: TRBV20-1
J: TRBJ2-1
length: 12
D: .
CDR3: CSAMDTTNEQFF
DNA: TGCAGTGCTATGGACACCACCAATGAGCAGTTCTTC

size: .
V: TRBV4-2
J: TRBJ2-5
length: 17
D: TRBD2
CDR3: CASSQVVASGDQETQYF
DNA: TGTGCCAGCAGCCAAGTGGTAGCTAGCGGAGACCAAGAGACCCAGTACTTC